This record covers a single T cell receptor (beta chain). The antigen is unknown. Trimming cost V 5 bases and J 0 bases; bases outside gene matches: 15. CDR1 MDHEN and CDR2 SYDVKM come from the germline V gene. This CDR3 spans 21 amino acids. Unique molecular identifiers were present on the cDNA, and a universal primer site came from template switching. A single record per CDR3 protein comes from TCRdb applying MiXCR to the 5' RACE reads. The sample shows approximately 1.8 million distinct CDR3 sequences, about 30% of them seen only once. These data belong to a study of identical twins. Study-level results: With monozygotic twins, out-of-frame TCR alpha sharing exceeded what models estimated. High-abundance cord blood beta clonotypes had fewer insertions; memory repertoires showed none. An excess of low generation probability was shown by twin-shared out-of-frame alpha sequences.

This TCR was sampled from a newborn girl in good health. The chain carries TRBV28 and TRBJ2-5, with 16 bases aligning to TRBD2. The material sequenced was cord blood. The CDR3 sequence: CASSRPPGLAGGGEYQETQYF. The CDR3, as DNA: TGTGCCAGCAGTCGACCACCGGGACTAGCGGGAGGGGGGGAATACCAAGAGACCCAGTACTTC. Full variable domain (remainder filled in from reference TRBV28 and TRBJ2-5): DVKVTQSSRYLVKRTGEKVFLECVQDMDHENMFWYRQDPGLGLRLIYFSYDVKMKEKGDIPEGYSVSREKKERFSLILESASTNQTSMYLCASSRPPGLAGGGEYQETQYFGPGTRLLVL.